Described below is a single T cell receptor beta chain sequence and its context. Authors' analysis steps: Estimated nucleated cell counts came from reference gene primer amplification. The table came from immunoSEQ multiplex PCR; TCRdb's copy has only in-frame clones and leaves some out. That table supplies the V and J calls and clone size; D and trimming were determined from the DNA. The sample has around 92,000 clones, 75% to 90% seen once. CDR3 length: 13 residues. The V end lost 1 base, the J end lost 8 bases, and 11 bases lay between the germline ends. Germline CDR1 is MDHEN and CDR2 is SYDVKM. The data were obtained in a study of blood T cell repertoires in COVID-19. Study at large: From the United States, Italy and Spain came samples of acute and convalescent COVID-19. PBMCs, B-cell-depleted T cells, or T cells were the source of the cDNA or gDNA that made up the material.

Sequencing was performed on peripheral blood. V and J are TRBV28 and TRBJ1-2; unclear D gene. This TCR derives from a woman of 80 years or more with active COVID-19. CDR3 sequence reads: CASSLSPERGYTF. The CDR3 DNA reads as TGTGCCAGCAGTTTATCCCCCGAGAGAGGCTACACCTTC.